The 2 T cell receptor beta chains below come from one sample, sequenced in a study of shared clonotypes between healthy human individuals (dated by TCRdb to the early 2020s). The library relied on the immunoSEQ multiplex PCR assay. TCRdb holds this immuneACCESS table with in-frame rearrangements only. Some clones are missing; in checked studies, unresolved V genes explain under half, and the rest has no known cause. The sample contains fewer than 1.6 million clones, 98% of them found a single time. Clones ranked in the top ten supply roughly 0.36% of the sample. Sequencing was performed on naive CD4+ T cells sorted from blood. According to the study, the label for this sample's cell subset or site signals: CD45RA+ positively selected. These receptors were collected from a man in his thirties or forties in good health.

The V and J genes are TRBV19 and TRBJ2-7; 9 nucleotides agree with TRBD2. CDR3 length equals 14 residues. With V trimmed by 6 bases and J by 3 bases, 6 bases remained unmatched. From germline, CDR1 is LNHDA and CDR2 SQIVND (reference sequence). The CDR3 protein is CASSSSGKVYEQYF. In nucleotides, the CDR3 is TGTGCCAGTAGCTCTAGCGGGAAAGTCTACGAGCAGTACTTC.

The J gene is TRBJ2-7, the V gene TRBV7-2; D is ambiguous. This CDR3 spans 11 amino acids. Germline V gives CDR1 SGHTA, CDR2 FQGNSA. Between the trimmed V and J ends, which lost 3 bases and 6 bases, there was a span of 6 bases. The CDR3 bases are TGTGCCAGCAGCTTCCGTTTCGAGCAGTACTTC. Amino acid sequence: CASSFRFEQYF.